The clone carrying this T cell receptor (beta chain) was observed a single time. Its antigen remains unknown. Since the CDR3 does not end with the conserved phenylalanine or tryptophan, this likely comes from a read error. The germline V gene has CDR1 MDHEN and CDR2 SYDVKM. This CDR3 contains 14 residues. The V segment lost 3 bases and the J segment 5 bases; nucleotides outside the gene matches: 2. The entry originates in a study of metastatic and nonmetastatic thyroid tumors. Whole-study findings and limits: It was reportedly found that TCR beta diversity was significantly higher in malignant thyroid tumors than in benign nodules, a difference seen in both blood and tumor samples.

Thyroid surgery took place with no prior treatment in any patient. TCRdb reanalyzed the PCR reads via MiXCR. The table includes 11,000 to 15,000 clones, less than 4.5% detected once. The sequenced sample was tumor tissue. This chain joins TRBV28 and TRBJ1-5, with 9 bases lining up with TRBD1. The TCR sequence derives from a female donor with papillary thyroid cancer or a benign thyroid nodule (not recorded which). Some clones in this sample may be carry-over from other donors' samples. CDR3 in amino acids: CASSFGDRDQPQHC. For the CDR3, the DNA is TGTGCCAGCAGTTTTGGGGACAGGGATCAGCCCCAGCATTGT.